The 24 T cell receptor beta chains reported below all come from one sample, sequenced in a study of blood T cell repertoires in COVID-19. Here immunoSEQ multiplex PCR was the method, and the copy in TCRdb shows in-frame clones only, minus some. The sample gives 200,000 to 250,000 clones, approximately 78% of which show up once; around 3.3% is in the top ten. The sequenced sample was peripheral blood. Receptor source: a woman aged 18-29 years with acute or convalescent COVID-19.

The CDR3 DNA reads as TGTGCCAGCAGTGAAGCGTCCCGAATCGGGAGGGAGCAGTACTTC. Translating gives CASSEASRIGREQYF. V is TRBV2 and J is TRBJ2-7; 7 nucleotides match TRBD2. This CDR3 contains 15 residues. The V gene's germline CDR1 is SNHLY and CDR2 FYNNEI. V shed 0 bases, J shed 7 bases, and the junction held 9 bases outside the gene matches.

The rearrangement joins TRBV15 to TRBJ1-2; tentatively, D is TRBD1 (5 bases). The CDR3 loop spans 15 amino acids. CDR1 is LNHNV and CDR2 is YYDKDF in the germline V gene (reference sequence). V lost 1 base to trimming and J lost 4 bases, with 13 bases between them. This CDR3 is CATSRVDSRFYGYTF. The DNA of the CDR3 is TGTGCCACCAGCAGAGTAGACAGCCGCTTCTATGGCTACACCTTC. The full variable domain, in which reference TRBV15 and TRBJ1-2 provide the parts outside the CDR3, is DAMVIQNPRYQVTQFGKPVTLSCSQTLNHNVMYWYQQKSSQAPKLLFHYYDKDFNNEADTPDNFQSRRPNTSFCFLDIRSPGLGDTAMYLCATSRVDSRFYGYTFGSGTRLTVV.

The chain has TRBV11-3 and TRBJ2-2; 11 bases fit TRBD2. CDR3 length equals 15 residues. Unmatched junction bases numbered 5, after V lost 5 bases and J lost 6 bases. Germline assignment: CDR1 SGHNT and CDR2 YENEEA. The CDR3 bases are TGTGCCAGCAGCATAACTAGCGGGAGCGCCGGGGAGCTGTTTTTT. It yields the protein CASSITSGSAGELFF.

The chain carries TRBV18 and TRBJ1-4; possible D gene TRBD1, 5 bases. Germline CDR1 and CDR2: KGHSH and LQKENI. CDR3 length: 15 residues. V lost 3 bases and J 0 bases, leaving 8 bases between the germline ends. This CDR3 is CASSPRGATNEKLFF. The CDR3 nucleotides read TGTGCCAGCTCACCTAGGGGTGCAACTAATGAAAAACTGTTTTTT. Full variable domain (outside the CDR3, taken from reference TRBV18 and TRBJ1-4): NAGVMQNPRHLVRRRGQEARLRCSPMKGHSHVYWYRQLPEEGLKFMVYLQKENIIDESGMPKERFSAEFPKEGPSILRIQQVVRGDSAAYFCASSPRGATNEKLFFGSGTQLSVL.

This chain uses TRBV12-3 or TRBV12-4 with TRBJ1-3; D is unresolved. The length of the CDR3 is 12 residues. V gave up 4 bases and J gave up 4 bases, with 5 bases separating them. Here the CDR3 DNA reads TGTGCCAGCAGTTGGGCCGGAAACACCATATATTTT. It codes for CASSWAGNTIYF.

V usage is TRBV11-2 and J usage is TRBJ2-3, with 7 bases identical to TRBD2. Looked up from germline, CDR1 is SGHAT and CDR2 is FQNNGV. The CDR3 is made up of 15 amino acids. V was clipped by 0 bases and J by 4 bases; unmatched bases: 4. The CDR3 loop is CASSLDAGASDTQYF. The CDR3 coding sequence is TGTGCCAGCAGCTTAGATGCGGGAGCTTCAGATACGCAGTATTTT.

The chain links TRBV19 to TRBJ1-5; D not resolved. Germline V gene sequence: CDR1 LNHDA, CDR2 SQIVND (reference sequence). The CDR3 contains 15 residues. V shed 1 base and J shed 4 bases, with 11 bases lying between them. The CDR3 DNA reads TGTGCCAGTAGTATAGCGGAGCCATATAATCAGCCCCAGCATTTT. This translates into CASSIAEPYNQPQHF.

V is TRBV28 and J is TRBJ2-3, with TRBD2 matching over 13 bases. With V trimmed by 6 bases and J by 8 bases, 8 bases remained unmatched. Germline CDR1 reads MDHEN; CDR2 reads SYDVKM. The CDR3 runs 15 residues. The CDR3 coding sequence is TGTGCCAGCAGCAAAGGACTAGCGGGAGTATCTACGCAGTATTTT. Translating it yields CASSKGLAGVSTQYF. The full variable domain, completed using reference TRBV28 and TRBJ2-3, is DVKVTQSSRYLVKRTGEKVFLECVQDMDHENMFWYRQDPGLGLRLIYFSYDVKMKEKGDIPEGYSVSREKKERFSLILESASTNQTSMYLCASSKGLAGVSTQYFGPGTRLTVL.

This chain joins TRBV5-4 and TRBJ2-5, with 10 bases fitting TRBD1. Germline CDR1 SGHNT, CDR2 YYREEE (reference sequence). The CDR3 extends over 15 amino acids. After removal of 4 bases from V and 5 bases from J, the junction contained 8 bases not matched to a gene. The CDR3 loop reads CASSQGQGQWETQYF. CDR3 coding DNA: TGTGCCAGCAGCCAGGGACAGGGGCAATGGGAGACCCAGTACTTC.

The rearrangement links TRBV4-2 to TRBJ2-5; 8 nucleotides line up with TRBD2. This CDR3 region has 16 residues. Trimming at V came to 0 bases and at J to 5 bases, leaving 8 bases not matched to a gene. Germline V lookup: CDR1 LGHNA, CDR2 YNFKEQ. CDR3 in DNA: TGTGCCAGCAGCCAAGATAGGTCTAGCGGGTACGAGACCCAGTACTTC. This encodes CASSQDRSSGYETQYF.

This sequence joins TRBV24-1 and TRBJ2-2, with a tentative D call TRBD1 (6 bases). Germline CDR1 reads KGHDR; CDR2 reads SFDVKD. The CDR3 length is 15 residues. Trimming removed 4 bases from V and 7 bases from J, with 15 bases in between. The CDR3 coding sequence is TGTGCCACCAGTGACCCTTGGGGGCATTTCGGGGAGCTGTTTTTT. It specifies CATSDPWGHFGELFF.

The CDR3 nucleotides read TGTGCCAGCAGCTTTTGGGACTACAACAATGAGCAGTTCTTC. This codes for CASSFWDYNNEQFF. The chain recombines TRBV7-2 with TRBJ2-1; the match to TRBD2 covers 7 bases. Germline V CDR1 and CDR2: SGHTA, FQGNSA. After removal of 3 bases from V and 5 bases from J, the junction contained 4 bases not matched to a gene. The CDR3 runs 14 residues.

The CDR3 loop reads CASSPWGHSTDTQYF. In DNA, the CDR3 is TGTGCCAGCAGCCCCTGGGGACACAGCACAGATACGCAGTATTTT. This sequence joins TRBV6-2 or TRBV6-3 and TRBJ2-3; D perhaps matches TRBD1 (6 bases). This CDR3 region has 15 residues. V was pared by 6 bases and J by 0 bases, with 13 bases between. Germline CDR1 MNHEY, CDR2 SVGEGT.

V usage is TRBV9 and J usage is TRBJ2-1, with D maybe TRBD2 (7 bases). CDR3 length: 16 amino acids. Germline lookup yields CDR1 SGDLS and CDR2 YYNGEE. Trimming pared 3 bases from V and 4 bases from J, leaving 17 bases between. CDR3 nucleotides: TGTGCCAGCAGCGGACGAGCGGGACAAGAATACAATGAGCAGTTCTTC. This sequence encodes CASSGRAGQEYNEQFF.

The rearrangement links TRBV21-1 to TRBJ2-7; TRBD2, the table's D call, was not compared with the DNA. TRBV21-1 is given as a pseudogene. This CDR3 has 19 amino acids. CDR3 DNA sequence: TGTGCCAGCAGCAAAACCGAACCAAATAGCGGGAGGGCTTCCTACGAGCAGTACTTC. Its translation: CASSKTEPNSGRASYEQYF.

This chain links TRBV24-1 with TRBJ2-3, with 9 bases lining up with TRBD2. V dropped 9 bases and J dropped 2; count of bases not matched to a gene: 2. Germline assignment: CDR1 KGHDR and CDR2 SFDVKD. The CDR3 totals 13 residues. DNA of the CDR3: TGTGCCACCCGACTAGCGGCCACAGATACGCAGTATTTT. This translates into CATRLAATDTQYF.

This clone was observed once. The chain joins TRBV7-2 to TRBJ1-1; the D gene is possibly TRBD1 (5 bases). The CDR3 covers 15 residues. The ends were cut back, 3 bases at V and 5 bases at J, with 16 bases in the middle. Per the germline V gene, CDR1 is SGHTA and CDR2 is FQGNSA. The DNA of the CDR3 is TGTGCCAGCAGCTTGGCACGGGACTTAAGGACTGAAGCTTTCTTT. Translating gives CASSLARDLRTEAFF.

The gene calls are TRBV19 and TRBJ2-4; possibly TRBD2 for D (6 bases). The CDR3 extends over 13 amino acids. The germline V and J ends were trimmed by 5 bases and 7 bases, with 12 bases remaining between them. The germline CDR1 and CDR2 sequences are LNHDA and SQIVND (reference sequence). The DNA of the CDR3 is TGTGCCAGTAGTCTTACGGGAGTGAACATTCAGTACTTC. Protein sequence: CASSLTGVNIQYF.

This chain links TRBV29-1 with TRBJ1-2; D gene ambiguous. The CDR3 has 13 amino acids. The germline V gene encodes CDR1 SQVTM and CDR2 ANQGSEA. Trimming removed 0 bases at V and 3 bases at J, with 8 bases between. The chain's CDR3 is CSVEDGQDYGYTF. CDR3 sequence (DNA): TGCAGCGTTGAAGATGGTCAGGACTATGGCTACACCTTC.

The gene calls are TRBV28 and TRBJ1-5, with TRBD1 matching 8 bases. The V gene end was trimmed by 3 bases and the J gene end by 2 bases; junction bases not matched to a gene: 12. CDR1 and CDR2 from the germline V gene are MDHEN and SYDVKM. The CDR3 runs to 18 residues. DNA for the CDR3: TGTGCCAGCAGTTTTGGACAGGGACGCTCACTTGGCAATCAGCCCCAGCATTTT. As protein: CASSFGQGRSLGNQPQHF.

This clone has more than one count but fewer than ten. V and J are TRBV7-9 and TRBJ2-7; 10 nucleotides line up with TRBD2. The J segment lost 3 bases and the V segment lost 4 bases, leaving 6 bases of the junction unmatched. Germline loops: CDR1 SEHNR, CDR2 FQNEAQ (reference sequence). CDR3 size: 15 residues. Here the CDR3 reads CASSSSGTSVYEQYF. The DNA for the CDR3 is TGTGCCAGCAGCTCATCCGGGACTAGCGTCTACGAGCAGTACTTC. Variable domain in full (rest from reference TRBV7-9 and TRBJ2-7): DTGVSQNPRHKITKRGQNVTFRCDPISEHNRLYWYRQTLGQGPEFLTYFQNEAQLEKSRLLSDRFSAERPKGSFSTLEIQRTEQGDSAMYLCASSSSGTSVYEQYFGPGTRLTVT.

This clone was seen ten or more times. J is TRBJ2-7 and V is TRBV19; 8 nucleotides match TRBD1. The CDR3 has 14 amino acids. CDR1 is LNHDA, CDR2 SQIVND, per germline (reference sequence). V was pared by 3 bases and J by 3 bases, with 4 bases of the junction left unmatched. The CDR3 is CASSIGTGLYEQYF. The CDR3 DNA is TGTGCCAGTAGTATCGGGACAGGCCTCTACGAGCAGTACTTC.

The chain has TRBV9 and TRBJ2-3, with TRBD1 identical over 10 bases. There are 15 residues in the CDR3. CDR1 is SGDLS, CDR2 YYNGEE, per germline. J lost 4 bases, V lost 3 bases, and 5 bases had no gene match. CDR3 coding DNA: TGTGCCAGCAGCGGGGACAGGGGACCCGCAGATACGCAGTATTTT. Its translation: CASSGDRGPADTQYF.

The rearrangement joins TRBV2 to TRBJ1-2; 7 nucleotides agree with TRBD1. Per the germline V gene, CDR1 is SNHLY and CDR2 is FYNNEI. Trimming removed 2 bases from V and 5 bases from J; junction bases left unmatched: 5. The CDR3 runs to 14 residues. CDR3 in amino acids: CASSESQGVYGYTF. CDR3 coding DNA: TGTGCCAGCAGTGAAAGTCAGGGGGTATATGGCTACACCTTC.